One T cell receptor (beta chain) is described in this entry. The antigen is undetermined. J lost 3 bases, V lost 1 base, and 2 bases had no gene match. CDR1 is SGHNT, CDR2 YENEEA, per germline. The CDR3 spans 15 residues. This sample is drawn from a study of OX40 agonist ivuxolimab in advanced cancers. At the level of the study: Patients got intravenous ivuxolimab at 0.01 to 10 mg/kg every 2 weeks. Regarding the study as a whole: Averaging showed that CD8+ T cells had more expanded clones than CD4+ did. Partial responders at 0.1-3.0 mg/kg had among the lowest clonal expansion. Both CD4+ and CD8+ T cell populations in blood had undergone clonal expansion by week 6 at 0.1 to 3.0 mg/kg.

Generated by immunoSEQ multiplex PCR, the TCRdb table keeps only in-frame clones and is missing some. The data contain 65,000 to 95,000 clones, roughly 91% of them singletons. The source is an adult with an advanced solid tumor such as melanoma, head and neck, liver or kidney cancer. This chain connects TRBV11-3 to TRBJ2-1, with TRBD2 matching over 8 bases. The sequencing here drew on CD4+ or CD8+ T cells sorted from blood, taken in a trial of the OX40 agonist ivuxolimab. The CDR3 bases are TGTGCCAGCAGCTTAGGCGGGGGGCTCTACAATGAGCAGTTCTTC. This gives the protein CASSLGGGLYNEQFF.